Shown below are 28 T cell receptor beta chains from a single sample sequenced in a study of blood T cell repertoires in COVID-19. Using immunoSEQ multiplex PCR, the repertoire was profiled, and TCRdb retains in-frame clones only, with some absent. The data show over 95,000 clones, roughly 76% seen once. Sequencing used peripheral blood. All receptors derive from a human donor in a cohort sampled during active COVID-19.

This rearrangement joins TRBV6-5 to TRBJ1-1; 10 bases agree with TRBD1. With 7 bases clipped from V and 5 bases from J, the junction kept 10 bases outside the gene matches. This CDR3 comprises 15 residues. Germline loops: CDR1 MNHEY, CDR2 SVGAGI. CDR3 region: CASTRQGATKTEAFF. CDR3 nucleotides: TGTGCCAGCACAAGACAGGGGGCGACGAAGACTGAAGCTTTCTTT.

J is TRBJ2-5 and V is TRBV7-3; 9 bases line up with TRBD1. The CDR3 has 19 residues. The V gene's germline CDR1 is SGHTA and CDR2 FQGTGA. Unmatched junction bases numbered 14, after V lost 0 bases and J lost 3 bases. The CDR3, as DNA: TGTGCCAGCAGCTTAACTTACGAAACCGGGACAGGGACCGAAGAGACCCAGTACTTC. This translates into CASSLTYETGTGTEETQYF.

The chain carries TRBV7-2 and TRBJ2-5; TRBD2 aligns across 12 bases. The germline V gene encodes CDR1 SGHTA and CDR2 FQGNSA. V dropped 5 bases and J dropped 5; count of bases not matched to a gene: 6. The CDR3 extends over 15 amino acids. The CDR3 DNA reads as TGTGCCAGCAGCCCTAGCGGGAGGGCCGGGGAGACCCAGTACTTC. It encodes CASSPSGRAGETQYF.

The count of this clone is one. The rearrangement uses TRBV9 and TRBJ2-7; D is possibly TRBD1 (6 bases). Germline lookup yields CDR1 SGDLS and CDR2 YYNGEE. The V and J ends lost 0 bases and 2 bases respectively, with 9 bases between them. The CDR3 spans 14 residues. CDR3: CASSVGTATYEQYF. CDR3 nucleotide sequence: TGTGCCAGCAGCGTAGGGACAGCAACCTACGAGCAGTACTTC.

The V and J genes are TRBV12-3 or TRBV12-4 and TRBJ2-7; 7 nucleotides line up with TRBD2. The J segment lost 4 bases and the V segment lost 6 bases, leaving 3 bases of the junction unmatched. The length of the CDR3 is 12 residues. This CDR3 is CASRGEGYEQYF. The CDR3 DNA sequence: TGTGCCAGCAGAGGGGAGGGTTACGAGCAGTACTTC.

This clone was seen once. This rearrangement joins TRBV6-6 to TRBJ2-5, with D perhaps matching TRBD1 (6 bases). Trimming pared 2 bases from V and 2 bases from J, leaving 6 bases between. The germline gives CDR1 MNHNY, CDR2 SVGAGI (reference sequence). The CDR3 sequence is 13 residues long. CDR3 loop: CASSYDRQETQYF. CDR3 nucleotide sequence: TGTGCCAGCAGTTACGACAGGCAAGAGACCCAGTACTTC.

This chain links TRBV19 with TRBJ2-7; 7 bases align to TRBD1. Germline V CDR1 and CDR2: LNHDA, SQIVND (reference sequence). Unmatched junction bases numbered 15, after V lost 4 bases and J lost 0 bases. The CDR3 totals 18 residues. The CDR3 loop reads CASSSVGTAYSISYEQYF. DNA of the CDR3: TGTGCCAGTAGTAGCGTCGGGACAGCCTACTCCATCTCCTACGAGCAGTACTTC.

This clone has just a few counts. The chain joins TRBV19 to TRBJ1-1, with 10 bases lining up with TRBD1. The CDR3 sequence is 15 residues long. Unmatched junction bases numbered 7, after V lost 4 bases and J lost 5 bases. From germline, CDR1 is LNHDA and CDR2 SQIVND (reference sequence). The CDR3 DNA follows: TGTGCCAGTAGTAGAGGACAGGGGGGTTATACTGAAGCTTTCTTT. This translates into CASSRGQGGYTEAFF.

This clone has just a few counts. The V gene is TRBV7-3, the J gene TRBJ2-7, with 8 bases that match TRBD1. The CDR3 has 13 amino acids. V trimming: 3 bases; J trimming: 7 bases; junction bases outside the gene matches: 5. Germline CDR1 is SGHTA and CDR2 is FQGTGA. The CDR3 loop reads CASSLTGVREQYF. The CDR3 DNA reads TGTGCCAGCAGCTTGACAGGGGTGCGGGAGCAGTACTTC.

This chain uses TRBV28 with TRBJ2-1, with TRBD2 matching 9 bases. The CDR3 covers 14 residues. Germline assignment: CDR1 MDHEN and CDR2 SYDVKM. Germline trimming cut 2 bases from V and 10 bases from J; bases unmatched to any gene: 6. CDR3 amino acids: CASSLLAGPREQFF. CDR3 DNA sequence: TGTGCCAGCAGTTTACTAGCGGGGCCCAGGGAGCAGTTCTTC. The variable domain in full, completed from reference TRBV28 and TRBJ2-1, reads DVKVTQSSRYLVKRTGEKVFLECVQDMDHENMFWYRQDPGLGLRLIYFSYDVKMKEKGDIPEGYSVSREKKERFSLILESASTNQTSMYLCASSLLAGPREQFFGPGTRLTVL.

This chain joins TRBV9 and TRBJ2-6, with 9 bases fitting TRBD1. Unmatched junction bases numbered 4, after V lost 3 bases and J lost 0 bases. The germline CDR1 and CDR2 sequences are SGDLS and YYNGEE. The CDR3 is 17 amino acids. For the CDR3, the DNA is TGTGCCAGCAGCGCCGGGACAGGGAACTCTGGGGCCAACGTCCTGACTTTC. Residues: CASSAGTGNSGANVLTF.

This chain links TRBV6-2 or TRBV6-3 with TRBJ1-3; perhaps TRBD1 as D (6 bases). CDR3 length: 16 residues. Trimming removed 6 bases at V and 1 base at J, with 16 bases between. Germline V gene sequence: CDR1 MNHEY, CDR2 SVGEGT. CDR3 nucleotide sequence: TGTGCCAGCAGGTACCGGGACAACTTATCTGGAAACACCATATATTTT. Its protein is CASRYRDNLSGNTIYF.

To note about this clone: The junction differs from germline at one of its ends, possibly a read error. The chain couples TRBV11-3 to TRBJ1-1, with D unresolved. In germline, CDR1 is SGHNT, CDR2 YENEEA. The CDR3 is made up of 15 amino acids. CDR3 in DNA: TGTGCCAGCAGTTTAGATTTGGGCAGGAACACTGAAGCTTTCTTT. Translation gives CASSLDLGRNTEAFF.

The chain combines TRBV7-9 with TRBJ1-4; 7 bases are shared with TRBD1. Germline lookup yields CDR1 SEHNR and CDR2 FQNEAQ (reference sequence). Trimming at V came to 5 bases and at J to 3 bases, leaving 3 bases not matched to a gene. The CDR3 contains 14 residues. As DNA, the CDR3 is TGTGCCAGCAGCCCCGGGACAGCTAATGAAAAACTGTTTTTT. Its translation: CASSPGTANEKLFF.

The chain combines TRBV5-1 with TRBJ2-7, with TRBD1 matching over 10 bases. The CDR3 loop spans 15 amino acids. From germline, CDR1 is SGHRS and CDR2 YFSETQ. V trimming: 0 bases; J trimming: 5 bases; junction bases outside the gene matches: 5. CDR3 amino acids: CASSLEGQGIHEQYF. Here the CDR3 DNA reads TGCGCCAGCAGCTTGGAGGGACAGGGGATCCACGAGCAGTACTTC.

This chain's CDR3 is CAWSVGSPLHF. CDR3 coding DNA: TGTGCCTGGAGTGTCGGTTCACCCCTCCACTTT. V gene TRBV30 combines with J gene TRBJ1-6; D gene unclear. The CDR3 consists of 11 residues. Germline loops: CDR1 GTSNPN, CDR2 SVGIG (reference sequence). Trimming removed 0 bases at V and 9 bases at J, with 3 bases between.

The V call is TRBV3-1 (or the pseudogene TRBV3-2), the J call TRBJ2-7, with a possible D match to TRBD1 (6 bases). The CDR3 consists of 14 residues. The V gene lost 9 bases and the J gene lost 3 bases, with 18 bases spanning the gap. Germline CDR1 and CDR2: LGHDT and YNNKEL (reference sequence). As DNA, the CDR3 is TGTGCCAGGAAGGGGACATTCTCCCACTACGAGCAGTACTTC. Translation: CARKGTFSHYEQYF.

CDR3 loop: CASSLEPTGAYEQYF. In DNA, the CDR3 is TGTGCCAGCAGCTTAGAACCGACAGGCGCCTACGAGCAGTACTTC. The chain is built from TRBV7-2 and TRBJ2-7; perhaps TRBD1 as D (6 bases). The V end was cut by 1 base, the J end by 2 bases, with 12 bases between. This CDR3 spans 15 amino acids. The V gene's germline CDR1 is SGHTA and CDR2 FQGNSA. Based on the CDR3 plus reference TRBV7-2 and TRBJ2-7, the full variable domain is GAGVSQSPSNKVTEKGKDVELRCDPISGHTALYWYRQSLGQGLEFLIYFQGNSAPDKSGLPSDRFSAERTGGSVSTLTIQRTQQEDSAVYLCASSLEPTGAYEQYFGPGTRLTVT.

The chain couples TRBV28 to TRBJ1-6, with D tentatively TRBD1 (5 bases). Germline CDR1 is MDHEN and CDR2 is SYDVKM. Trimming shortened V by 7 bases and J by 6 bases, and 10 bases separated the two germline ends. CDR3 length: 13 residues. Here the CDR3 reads CASKGASNSPLHF. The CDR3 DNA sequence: TGTGCCAGCAAAGGGGCCTCTAATTCACCCCTCCACTTT.

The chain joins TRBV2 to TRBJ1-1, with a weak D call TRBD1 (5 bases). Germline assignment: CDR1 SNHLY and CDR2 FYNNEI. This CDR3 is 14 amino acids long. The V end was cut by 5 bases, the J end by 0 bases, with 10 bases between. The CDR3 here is CASSLDRLNTEAFF. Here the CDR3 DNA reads TGTGCCAGCAGTCTCGACAGATTGAACACTGAAGCTTTCTTT.

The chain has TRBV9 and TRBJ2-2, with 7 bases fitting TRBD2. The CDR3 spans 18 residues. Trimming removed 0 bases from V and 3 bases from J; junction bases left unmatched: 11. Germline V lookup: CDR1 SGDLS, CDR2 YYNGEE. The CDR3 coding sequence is TGTGCCAGCAGCGTAGAAAAACGGCGGGAGACCTACACCGGGGAGCTGTTTTTT. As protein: CASSVEKRRETYTGELFF.

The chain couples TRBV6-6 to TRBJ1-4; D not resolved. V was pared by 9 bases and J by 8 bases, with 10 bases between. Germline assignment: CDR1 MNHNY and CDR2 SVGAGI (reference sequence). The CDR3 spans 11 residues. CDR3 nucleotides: TGTGCCAGGAGGGCTGGCGAAAAACTGTTTTTT. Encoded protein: CARRAGEKLFF.

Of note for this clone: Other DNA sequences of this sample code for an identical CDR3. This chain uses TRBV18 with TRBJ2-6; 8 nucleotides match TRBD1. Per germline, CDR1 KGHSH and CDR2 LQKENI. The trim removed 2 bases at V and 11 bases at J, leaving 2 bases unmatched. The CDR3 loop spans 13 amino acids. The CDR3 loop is CASSPGQGYVLTF. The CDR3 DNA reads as TGTGCCAGCTCACCAGGACAGGGCTACGTCCTGACTTTC.

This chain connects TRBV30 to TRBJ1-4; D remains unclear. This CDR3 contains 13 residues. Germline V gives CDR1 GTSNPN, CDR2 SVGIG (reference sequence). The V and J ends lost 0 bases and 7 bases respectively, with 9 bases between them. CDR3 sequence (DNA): TGTGCCTGGAGTGTGGGCGGGAGTGAAAAACTGTTTTTT. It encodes CAWSVGGSEKLFF. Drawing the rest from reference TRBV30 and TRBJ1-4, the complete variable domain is SQTIHQWPATLVQPVGSPLSLECTVEGTSNPNLYWYRQAAGRGLQLLFYSVGIGQISSEVPQNLSASRPQDRQFILSSKKLLLSDSGFYLCAWSVGGSEKLFFGSGTQLSVL.

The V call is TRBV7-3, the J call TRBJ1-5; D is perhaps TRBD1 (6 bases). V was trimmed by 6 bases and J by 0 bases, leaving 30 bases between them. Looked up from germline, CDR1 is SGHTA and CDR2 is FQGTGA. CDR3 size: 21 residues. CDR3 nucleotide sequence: TGTGCCAGCAGAATACAGGCCCCCGCAGGGGCGCCTATTTATAGCAATCAGCCCCAGCATTTT. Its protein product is CASRIQAPAGAPIYSNQPQHF.

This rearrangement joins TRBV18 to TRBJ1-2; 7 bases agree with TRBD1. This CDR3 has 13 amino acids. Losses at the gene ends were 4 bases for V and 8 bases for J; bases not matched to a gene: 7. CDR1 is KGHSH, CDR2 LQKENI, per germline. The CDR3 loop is CASSLDRDGGYTF. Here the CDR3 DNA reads TGTGCCAGCTCACTAGACAGGGATGGAGGCTACACCTTC.

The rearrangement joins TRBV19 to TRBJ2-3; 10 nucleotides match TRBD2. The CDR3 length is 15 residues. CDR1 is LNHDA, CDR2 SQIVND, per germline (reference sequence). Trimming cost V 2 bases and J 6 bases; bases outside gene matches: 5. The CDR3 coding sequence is TGTGCCAGTAGTATACTTAGCGGGGGGCAGGATACGCAGTATTTT. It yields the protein CASSILSGGQDTQYF.

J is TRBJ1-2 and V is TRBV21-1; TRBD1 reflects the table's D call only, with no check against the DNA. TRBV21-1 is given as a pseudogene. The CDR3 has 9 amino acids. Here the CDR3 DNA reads TGTGTCCAGGGCTATGGCTACACCTTC. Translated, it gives CVQGYGYTF.